This T cell receptor (beta chain) was retrieved from a study of T-cell memory formation after mild COVID-19. Broader study findings: That cross-reactive memory joined was suggested by some responding clones appearing in pre-infection memory.

CDR3 length: 15 residues. Looked up from germline, CDR1 is LGHNA and CDR2 is YSLEER. V lost 1 base to trimming and J lost 2 bases, with 12 bases between them. TCRdb processed the 5' RACE reads anew with MiXCR; each CDR3 protein has one entry. The sample lists about 350,000 distinct CDR3 sequences, about an eighth seen once, with 22% in the top ten. Of note for this clonotype: The antigen is not known.

This TCR derives from a man between 18 and 29 years old who had mild COVID-19 (a few samples of this study predate the infection). Cell type and time point are not known. Material: PBMCs or a T cell subset sorted from them (not recorded which). This sequence joins TRBV4-3 and TRBJ2-7; D call uncertain. CDR3 protein: CASSQGGSPTYEQYF. The CDR3 bases are TGCGCCAGCAGCCAAGGAGGATCTCCTACCTACGAGCAGTACTTC.